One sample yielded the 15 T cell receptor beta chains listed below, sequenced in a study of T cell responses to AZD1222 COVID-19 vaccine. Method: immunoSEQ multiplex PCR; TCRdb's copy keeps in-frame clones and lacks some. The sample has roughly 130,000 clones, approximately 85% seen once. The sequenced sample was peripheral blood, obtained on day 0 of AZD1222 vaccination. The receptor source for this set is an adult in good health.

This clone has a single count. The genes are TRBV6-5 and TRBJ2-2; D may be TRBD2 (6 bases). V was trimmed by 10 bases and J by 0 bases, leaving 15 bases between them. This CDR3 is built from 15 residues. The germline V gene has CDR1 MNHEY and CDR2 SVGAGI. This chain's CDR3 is CATRGNGANTGELFF. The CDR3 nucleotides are TGTGCCACCCGGGGGAACGGGGCGAACACCGGGGAGCTGTTTTTT.

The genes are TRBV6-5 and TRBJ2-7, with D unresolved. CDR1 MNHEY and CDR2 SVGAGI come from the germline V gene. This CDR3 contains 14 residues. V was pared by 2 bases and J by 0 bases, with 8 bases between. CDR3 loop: CASSYQRYSYEQYF. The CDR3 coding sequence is TGTGCCAGCAGTTACCAGCGTTACTCCTACGAGCAGTACTTC.

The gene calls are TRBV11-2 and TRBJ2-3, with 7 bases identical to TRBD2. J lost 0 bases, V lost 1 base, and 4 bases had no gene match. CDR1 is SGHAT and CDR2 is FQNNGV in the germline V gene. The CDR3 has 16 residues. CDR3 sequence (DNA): TGTGCCAGCAGCTTAGGCCTAGCGGCTAGCACAGATACGCAGTATTTT. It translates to CASSLGLAASTDTQYF.

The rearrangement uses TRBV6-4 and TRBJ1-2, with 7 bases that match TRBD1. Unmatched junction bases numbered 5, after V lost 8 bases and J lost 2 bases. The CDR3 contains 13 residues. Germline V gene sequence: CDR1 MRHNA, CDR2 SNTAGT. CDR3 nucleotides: TGTGCCAGCCGGGACAGCCTCAACTATGGCTACACCTTC. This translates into CASRDSLNYGYTF.

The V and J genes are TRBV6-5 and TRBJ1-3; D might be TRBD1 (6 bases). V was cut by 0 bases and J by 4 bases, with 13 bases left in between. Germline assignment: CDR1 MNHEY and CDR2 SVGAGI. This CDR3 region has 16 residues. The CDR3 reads CASSYSTQGIGNTIYF. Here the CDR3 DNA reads TGTGCCAGCAGTTACTCGACTCAGGGGATCGGAAACACCATATATTTT.

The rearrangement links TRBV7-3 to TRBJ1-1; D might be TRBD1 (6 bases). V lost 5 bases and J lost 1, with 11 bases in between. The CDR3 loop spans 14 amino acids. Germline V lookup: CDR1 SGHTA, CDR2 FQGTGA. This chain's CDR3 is CASSQGHSNTEAFF. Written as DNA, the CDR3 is TGTGCCAGCAGCCAGGGACATTCGAACACTGAAGCTTTCTTT.

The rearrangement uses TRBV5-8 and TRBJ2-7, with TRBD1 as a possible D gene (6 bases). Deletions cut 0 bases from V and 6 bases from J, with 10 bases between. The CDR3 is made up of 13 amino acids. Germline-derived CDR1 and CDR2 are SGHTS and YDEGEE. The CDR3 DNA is TGTGCCAGCAGCTTGGTGGGGGCTGGCGAGCAGTACTTC. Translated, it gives CASSLVGAGEQYF.

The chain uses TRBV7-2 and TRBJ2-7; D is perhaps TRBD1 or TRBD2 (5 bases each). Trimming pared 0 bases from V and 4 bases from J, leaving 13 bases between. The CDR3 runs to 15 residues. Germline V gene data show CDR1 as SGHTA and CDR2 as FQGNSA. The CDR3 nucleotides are TGTGCCAGCAGCTTAGCGCACGGGGCCGAATACGAGCAGTACTTC. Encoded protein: CASSLAHGAEYEQYF.

CDR3 sequence reads: CASSGQVGGTEAFF. CDR3 bases: TGTGCCAGCAGCGGCCAGGTAGGAGGAACTGAAGCTTTCTTT. The chain has TRBV9 and TRBJ1-1; D gene uncertain. The CDR3 extends over 14 amino acids. Trimming shortened V by 3 bases and J by 5 bases, and 14 bases separated the two germline ends. CDR1 is SGDLS, CDR2 YYNGEE, per germline.

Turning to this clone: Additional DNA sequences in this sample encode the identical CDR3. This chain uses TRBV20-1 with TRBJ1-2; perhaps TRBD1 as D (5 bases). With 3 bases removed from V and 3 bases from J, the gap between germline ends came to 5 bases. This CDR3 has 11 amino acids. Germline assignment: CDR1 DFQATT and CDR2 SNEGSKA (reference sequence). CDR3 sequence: CSARGDYGYTF. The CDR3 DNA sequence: TGCAGTGCTAGGGGGGACTATGGCTACACCTTC.

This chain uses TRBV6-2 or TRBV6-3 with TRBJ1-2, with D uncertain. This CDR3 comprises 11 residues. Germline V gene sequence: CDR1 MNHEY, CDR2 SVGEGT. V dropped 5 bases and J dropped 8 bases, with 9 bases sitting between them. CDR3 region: CASSQAAGYTF. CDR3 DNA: TGTGCCAGCAGTCAAGCGGCCGGCTACACCTTC.

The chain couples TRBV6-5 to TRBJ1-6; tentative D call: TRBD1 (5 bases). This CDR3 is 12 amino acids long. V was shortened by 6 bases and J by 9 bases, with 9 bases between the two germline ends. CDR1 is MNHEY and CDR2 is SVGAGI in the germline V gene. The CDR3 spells CASSTTVSPLHF. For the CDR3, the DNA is TGTGCCAGCAGCACGACAGTTTCACCCCTCCACTTT.

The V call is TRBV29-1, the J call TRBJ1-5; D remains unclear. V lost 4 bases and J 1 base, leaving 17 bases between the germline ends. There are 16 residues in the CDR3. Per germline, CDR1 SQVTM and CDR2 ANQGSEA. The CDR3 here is CSVVVVEGVSNQPQHF. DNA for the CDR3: TGCAGCGTTGTCGTCGTGGAAGGTGTGAGCAATCAGCCCCAGCATTTT.

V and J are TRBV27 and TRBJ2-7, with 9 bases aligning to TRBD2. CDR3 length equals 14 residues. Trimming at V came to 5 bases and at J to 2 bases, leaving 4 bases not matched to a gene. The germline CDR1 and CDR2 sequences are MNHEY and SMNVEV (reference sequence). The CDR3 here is CASSETSGTYEQYF. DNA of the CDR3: TGTGCCAGCAGTGAGACTAGCGGCACCTACGAGCAGTACTTC.

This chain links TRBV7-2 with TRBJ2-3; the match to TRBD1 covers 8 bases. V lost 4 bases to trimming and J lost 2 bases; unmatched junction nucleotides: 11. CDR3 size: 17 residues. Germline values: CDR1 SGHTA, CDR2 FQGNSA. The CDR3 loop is CASSSKFGGQVTDTQYF. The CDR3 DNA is TGTGCCAGCAGCTCAAAATTCGGGGGACAGGTCACAGATACGCAGTATTTT.